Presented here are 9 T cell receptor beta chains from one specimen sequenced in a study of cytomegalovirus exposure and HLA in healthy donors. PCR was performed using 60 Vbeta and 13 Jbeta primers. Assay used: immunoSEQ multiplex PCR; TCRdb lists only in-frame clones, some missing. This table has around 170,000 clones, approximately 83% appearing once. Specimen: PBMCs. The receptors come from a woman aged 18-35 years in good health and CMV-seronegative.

CDR3 residues: CASSLGTHNEKLFF. Here the CDR3 DNA reads TGTGCCAGCAGCCTCGGGACACATAATGAAAAACTGTTTTTT. The chain carries TRBV5-4 and TRBJ1-4; possible D gene TRBD1, 6 bases. The CDR3 totals 14 residues. The V end was cut by 4 bases, the J end by 4 bases, with 11 bases between. The germline gives CDR1 SGHNT, CDR2 YYREEE (reference sequence).

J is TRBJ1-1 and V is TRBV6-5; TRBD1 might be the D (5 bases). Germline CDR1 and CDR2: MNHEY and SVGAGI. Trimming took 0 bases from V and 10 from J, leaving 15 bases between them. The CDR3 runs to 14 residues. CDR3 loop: CASSYSTVGEVAFF. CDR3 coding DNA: TGTGCCAGCAGTTACTCGACTGTAGGGGAGGTAGCTTTCTTT.

The CDR3 loop reads CASSLRERPNEAFF. For the CDR3, the DNA is TGTGCCAGCAGCCTTCGGGAAAGGCCGAATGAAGCTTTCTTT. The genes are TRBV11-3 and TRBJ1-1, with unresolved D. With 5 bases removed from V and 7 bases from J, the gap between germline ends came to 17 bases. CDR1 and CDR2 (germline): SGHNT, YENEEA. CDR3 length: 14 residues.

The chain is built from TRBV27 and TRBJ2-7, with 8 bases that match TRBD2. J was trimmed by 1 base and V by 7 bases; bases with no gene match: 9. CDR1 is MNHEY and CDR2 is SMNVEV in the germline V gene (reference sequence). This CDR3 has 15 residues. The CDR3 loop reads CASKSRAGESYEQYF. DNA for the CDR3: TGTGCCAGCAAATCTCGAGCGGGGGAATCCTACGAGCAGTACTTC.

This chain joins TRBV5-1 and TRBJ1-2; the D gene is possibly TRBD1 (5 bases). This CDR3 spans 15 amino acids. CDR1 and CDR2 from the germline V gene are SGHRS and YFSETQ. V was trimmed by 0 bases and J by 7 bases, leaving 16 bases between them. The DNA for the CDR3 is TGCGCCAGCAGCTTGGTAGTCTCAGGGCAAGGTGGCTACACCTTC. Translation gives CASSLVVSGQGGYTF.

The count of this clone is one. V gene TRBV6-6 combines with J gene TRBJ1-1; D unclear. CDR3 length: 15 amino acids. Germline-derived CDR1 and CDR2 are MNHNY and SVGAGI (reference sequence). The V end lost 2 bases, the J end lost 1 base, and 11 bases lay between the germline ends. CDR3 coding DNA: TGTGCCAGCAGTTACCCGATAGGAGGGAACACTGAAGCTTTCTTT. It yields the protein CASSYPIGGNTEAFF.

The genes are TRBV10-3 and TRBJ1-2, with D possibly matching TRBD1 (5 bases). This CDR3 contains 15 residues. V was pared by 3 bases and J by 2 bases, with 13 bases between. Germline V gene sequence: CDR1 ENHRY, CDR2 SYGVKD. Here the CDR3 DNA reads TGTGCCATCAGTGAAGGGGCTGTCGGGAACTATGGCTACACCTTC. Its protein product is CAISEGAVGNYGYTF.

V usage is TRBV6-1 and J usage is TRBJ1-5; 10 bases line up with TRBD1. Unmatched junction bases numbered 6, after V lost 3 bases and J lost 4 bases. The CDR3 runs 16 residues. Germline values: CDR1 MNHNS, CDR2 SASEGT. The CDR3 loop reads CASSDGTGVRNQPQHF. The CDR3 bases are TGTGCCAGCAGTGACGGGACAGGGGTACGGAATCAGCCCCAGCATTTT.

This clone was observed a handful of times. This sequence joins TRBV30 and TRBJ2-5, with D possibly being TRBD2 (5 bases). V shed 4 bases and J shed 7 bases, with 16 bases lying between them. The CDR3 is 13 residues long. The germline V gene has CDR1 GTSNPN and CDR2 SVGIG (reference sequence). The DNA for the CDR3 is TGTGCCTGGATCACCGGGGTCTGGGGGACCCAGTACTTC. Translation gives CAWITGVWGTQYF. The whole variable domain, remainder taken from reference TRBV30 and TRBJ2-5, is SQTIHQWPATLVQPVGSPLSLECTVEGTSNPNLYWYRQAAGRGLQLLFYSVGIGQISSEVPQNLSASRPQDRQFILSSKKLLLSDSGFYLCAWITGVWGTQYFGPGTRLLVL.